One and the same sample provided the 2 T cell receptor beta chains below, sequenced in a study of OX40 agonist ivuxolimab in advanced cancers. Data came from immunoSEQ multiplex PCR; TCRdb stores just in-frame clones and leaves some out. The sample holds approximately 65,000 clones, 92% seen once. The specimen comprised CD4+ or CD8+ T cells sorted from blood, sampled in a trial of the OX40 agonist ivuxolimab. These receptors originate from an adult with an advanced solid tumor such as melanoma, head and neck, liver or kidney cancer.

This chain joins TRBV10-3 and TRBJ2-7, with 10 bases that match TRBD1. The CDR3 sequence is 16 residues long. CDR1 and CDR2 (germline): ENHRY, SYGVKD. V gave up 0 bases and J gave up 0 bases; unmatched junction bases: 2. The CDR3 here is CAISESTGGASYEQYF. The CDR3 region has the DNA TGTGCCATCAGTGAGTCGACAGGGGGCGCCTCCTACGAGCAGTACTTC.

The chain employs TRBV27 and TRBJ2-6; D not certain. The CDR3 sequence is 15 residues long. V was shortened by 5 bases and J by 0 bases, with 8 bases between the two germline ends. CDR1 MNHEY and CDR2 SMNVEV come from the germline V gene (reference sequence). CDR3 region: CASSVVSSGANVLTF. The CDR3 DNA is TGTGCCAGCAGTGTCGTGAGCTCTGGGGCCAACGTCCTGACTTTC.